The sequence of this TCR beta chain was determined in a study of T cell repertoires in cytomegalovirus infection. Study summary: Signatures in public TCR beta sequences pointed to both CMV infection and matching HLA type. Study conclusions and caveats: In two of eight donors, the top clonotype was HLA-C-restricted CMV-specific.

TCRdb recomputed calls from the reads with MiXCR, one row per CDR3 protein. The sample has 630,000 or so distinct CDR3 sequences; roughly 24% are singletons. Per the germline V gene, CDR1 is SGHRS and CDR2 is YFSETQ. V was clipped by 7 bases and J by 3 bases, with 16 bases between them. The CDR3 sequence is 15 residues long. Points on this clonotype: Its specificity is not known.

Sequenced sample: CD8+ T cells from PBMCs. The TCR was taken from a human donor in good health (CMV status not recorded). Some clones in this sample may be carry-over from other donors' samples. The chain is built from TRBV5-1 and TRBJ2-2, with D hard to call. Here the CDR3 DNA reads TGCGCCAGCGGTCGAGCAGGAGAATACACCGGGGAGCTGTTTTTT. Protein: CASGRAGEYTGELFF.